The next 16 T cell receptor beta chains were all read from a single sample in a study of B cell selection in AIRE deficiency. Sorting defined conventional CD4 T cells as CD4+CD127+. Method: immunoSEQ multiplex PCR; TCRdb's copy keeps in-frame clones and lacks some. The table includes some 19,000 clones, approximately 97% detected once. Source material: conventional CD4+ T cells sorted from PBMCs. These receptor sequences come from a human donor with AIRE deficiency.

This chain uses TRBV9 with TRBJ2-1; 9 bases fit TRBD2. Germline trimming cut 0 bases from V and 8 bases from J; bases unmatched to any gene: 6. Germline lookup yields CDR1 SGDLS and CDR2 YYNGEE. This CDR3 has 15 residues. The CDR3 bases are TGTGCCAGCAGCGTAGGAACTAGCGGGTGGGATGAGCAGTTCTTC. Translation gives CASSVGTSGWDEQFF.

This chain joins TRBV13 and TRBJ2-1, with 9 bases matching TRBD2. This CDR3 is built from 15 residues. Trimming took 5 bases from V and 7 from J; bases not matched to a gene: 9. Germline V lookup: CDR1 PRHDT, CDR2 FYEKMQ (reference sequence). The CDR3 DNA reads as TGTGCCAGCAGCCCCTTTGCGGGGGGGGGAAATGAGCAGTTCTTC. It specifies CASSPFAGGGNEQFF. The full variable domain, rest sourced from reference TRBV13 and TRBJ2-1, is AAGVIQSPRHLIKEKRETATLKCYPIPRHDTVYWYQQGPGQDPQFLISFYEKMQSDKGSIPDRFSAQQFSDYHSELNMSSLELGDSALYFCASSPFAGGGNEQFFGPGTRLTVL.

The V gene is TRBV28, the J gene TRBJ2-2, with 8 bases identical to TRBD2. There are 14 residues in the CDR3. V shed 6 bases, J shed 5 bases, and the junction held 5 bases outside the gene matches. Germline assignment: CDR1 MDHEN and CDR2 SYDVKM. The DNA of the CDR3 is TGTGCCAGCAGAGGTAGCGGGGCTACCGGGGAGCTGTTTTTT. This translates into CASRGSGATGELFF.

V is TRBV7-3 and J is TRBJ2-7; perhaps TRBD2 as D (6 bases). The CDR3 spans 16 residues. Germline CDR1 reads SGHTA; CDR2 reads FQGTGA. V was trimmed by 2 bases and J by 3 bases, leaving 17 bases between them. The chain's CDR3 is CASSLGSPGVNYEQYF. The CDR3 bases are TGTGCCAGCAGCTTAGGCTCCCCGGGGGTCAACTACGAGCAGTACTTC.

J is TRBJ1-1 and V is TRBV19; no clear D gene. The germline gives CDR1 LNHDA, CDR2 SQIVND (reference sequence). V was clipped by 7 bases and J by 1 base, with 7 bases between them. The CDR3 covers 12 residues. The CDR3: CASNYRNTEAFF. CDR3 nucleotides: TGTGCCAGTAATTATCGGAACACTGAAGCTTTCTTT.

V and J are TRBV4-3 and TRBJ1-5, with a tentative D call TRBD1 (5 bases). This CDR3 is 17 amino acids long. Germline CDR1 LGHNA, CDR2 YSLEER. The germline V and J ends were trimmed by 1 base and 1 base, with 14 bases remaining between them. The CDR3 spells CASSQGPGKGSNQPQHF. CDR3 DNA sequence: TGCGCCAGCAGCCAAGGGCCGGGGAAGGGGAGCAATCAGCCCCAGCATTTT.

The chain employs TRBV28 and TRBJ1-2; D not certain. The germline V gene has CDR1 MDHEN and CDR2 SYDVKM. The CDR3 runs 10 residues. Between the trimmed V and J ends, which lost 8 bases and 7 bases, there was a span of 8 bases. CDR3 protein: CASLGVGYTF. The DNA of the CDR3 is TGTGCCAGCCTCGGGGTTGGCTACACCTTC.

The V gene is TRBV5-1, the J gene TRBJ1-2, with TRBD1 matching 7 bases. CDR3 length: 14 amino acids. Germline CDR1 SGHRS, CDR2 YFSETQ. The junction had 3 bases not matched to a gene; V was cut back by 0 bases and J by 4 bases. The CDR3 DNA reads TGCGCCAGCAGCTTGGGACAGGGAATCTATGGCTACACCTTC. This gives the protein CASSLGQGIYGYTF.

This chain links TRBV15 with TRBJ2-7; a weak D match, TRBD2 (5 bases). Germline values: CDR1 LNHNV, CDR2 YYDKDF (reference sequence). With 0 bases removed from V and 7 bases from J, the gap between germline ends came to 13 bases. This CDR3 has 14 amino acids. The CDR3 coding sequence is TGTGCCACCAGCAGAGATCAAGTAACGGGAGAGCAGTACTTC. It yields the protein CATSRDQVTGEQYF.

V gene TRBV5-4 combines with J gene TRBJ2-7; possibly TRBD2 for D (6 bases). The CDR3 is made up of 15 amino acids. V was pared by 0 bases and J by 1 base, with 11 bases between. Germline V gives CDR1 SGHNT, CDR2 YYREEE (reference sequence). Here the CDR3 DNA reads TGTGCCAGCAGCTTGGCCTCCGGACTATCCTACGAGCAGTACTTC. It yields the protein CASSLASGLSYEQYF.

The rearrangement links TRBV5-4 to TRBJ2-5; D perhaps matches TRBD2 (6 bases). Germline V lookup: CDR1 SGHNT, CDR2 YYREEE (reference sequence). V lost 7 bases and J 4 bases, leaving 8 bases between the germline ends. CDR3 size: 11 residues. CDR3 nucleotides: TGTGCCAGCGGGGGGTTAGAGACCCAGTACTTC. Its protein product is CASGGLETQYF.

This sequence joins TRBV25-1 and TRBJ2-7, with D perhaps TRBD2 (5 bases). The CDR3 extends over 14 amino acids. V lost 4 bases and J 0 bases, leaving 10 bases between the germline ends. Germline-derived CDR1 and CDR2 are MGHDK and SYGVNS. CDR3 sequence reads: CASSVLGSSYEQYF. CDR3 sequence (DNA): TGTGCCAGCAGTGTTTTGGGGAGCTCCTACGAGCAGTACTTC.

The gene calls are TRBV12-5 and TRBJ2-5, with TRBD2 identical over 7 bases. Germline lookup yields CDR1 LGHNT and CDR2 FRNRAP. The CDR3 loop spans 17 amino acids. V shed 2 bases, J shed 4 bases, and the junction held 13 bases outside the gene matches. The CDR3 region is CASGLSSSAGVRETQYF. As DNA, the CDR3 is TGTGCTAGTGGTTTGTCGTCTTCCGCGGGAGTTAGAGAGACCCAGTACTTC.

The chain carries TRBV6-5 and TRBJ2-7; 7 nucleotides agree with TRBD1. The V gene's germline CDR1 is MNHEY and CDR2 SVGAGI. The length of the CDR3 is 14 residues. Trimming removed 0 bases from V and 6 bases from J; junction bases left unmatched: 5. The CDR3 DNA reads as TGTGCCAGCAGTTACTCAATCACAGGGGTCGAGCAGTACTTC. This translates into CASSYSITGVEQYF.

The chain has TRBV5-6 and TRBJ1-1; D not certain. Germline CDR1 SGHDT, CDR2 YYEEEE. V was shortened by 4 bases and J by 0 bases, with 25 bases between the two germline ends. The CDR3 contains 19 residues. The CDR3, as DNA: TGTGCCAGCAGCGGGAGATCCGGACCGGGGAGGATTATGAACACTGAAGCTTTCTTT. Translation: CASSGRSGPGRIMNTEAFF.

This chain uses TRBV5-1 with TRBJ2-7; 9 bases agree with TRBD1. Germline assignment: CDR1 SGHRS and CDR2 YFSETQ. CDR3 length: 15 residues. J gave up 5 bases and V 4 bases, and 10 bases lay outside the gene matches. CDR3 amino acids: CASSLGLQGAHEQYF. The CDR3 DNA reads TGCGCCAGCAGCCTTGGCCTACAGGGGGCCCACGAGCAGTACTTC.